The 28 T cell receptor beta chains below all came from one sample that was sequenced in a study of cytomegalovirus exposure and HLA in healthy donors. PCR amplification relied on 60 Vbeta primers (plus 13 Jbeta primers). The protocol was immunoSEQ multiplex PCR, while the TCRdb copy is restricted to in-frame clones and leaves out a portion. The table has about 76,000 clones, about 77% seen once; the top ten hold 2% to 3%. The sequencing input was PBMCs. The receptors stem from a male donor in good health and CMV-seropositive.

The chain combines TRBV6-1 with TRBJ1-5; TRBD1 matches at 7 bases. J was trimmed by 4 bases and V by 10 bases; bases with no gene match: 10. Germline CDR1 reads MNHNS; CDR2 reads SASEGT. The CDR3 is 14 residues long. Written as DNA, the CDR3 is TGTGCCACCCAATTTGAACAGGGGAATCAGCCCCAGCATTTT. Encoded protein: CATQFEQGNQPQHF.

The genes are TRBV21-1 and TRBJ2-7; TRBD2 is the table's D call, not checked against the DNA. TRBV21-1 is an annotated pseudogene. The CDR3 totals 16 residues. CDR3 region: CASSKEVAGGLREQYF. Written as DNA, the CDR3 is TGTGCCAGCAGCAAAGAGGTAGCGGGAGGGCTTCGGGAGCAGTACTTC.

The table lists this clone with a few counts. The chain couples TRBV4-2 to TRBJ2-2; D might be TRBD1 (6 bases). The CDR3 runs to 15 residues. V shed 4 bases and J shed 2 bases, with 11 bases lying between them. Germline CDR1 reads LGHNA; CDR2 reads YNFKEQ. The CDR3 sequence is CASSPKGDNTGELFF. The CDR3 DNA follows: TGTGCCAGCAGCCCTAAGGGGGATAACACCGGGGAGCTGTTTTTT.

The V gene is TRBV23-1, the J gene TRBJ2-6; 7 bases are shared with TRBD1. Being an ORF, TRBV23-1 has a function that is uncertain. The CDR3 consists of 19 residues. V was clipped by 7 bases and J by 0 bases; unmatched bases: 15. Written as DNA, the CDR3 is TGCGCCAGCAAGTTTACGTCCGACAGGGCCAACTCTGGGGCCAACGTCCTGACTTTC. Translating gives CASKFTSDRANSGANVLTF.

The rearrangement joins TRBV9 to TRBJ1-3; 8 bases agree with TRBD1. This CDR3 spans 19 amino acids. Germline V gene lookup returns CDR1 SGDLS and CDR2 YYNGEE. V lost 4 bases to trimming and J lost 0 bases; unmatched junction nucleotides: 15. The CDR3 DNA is TGTGCCAGCAGCATAGAGCTTACCAGGGGGCCGAGCTCTGGAAACACCATATATTTT. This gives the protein CASSIELTRGPSSGNTIYF.

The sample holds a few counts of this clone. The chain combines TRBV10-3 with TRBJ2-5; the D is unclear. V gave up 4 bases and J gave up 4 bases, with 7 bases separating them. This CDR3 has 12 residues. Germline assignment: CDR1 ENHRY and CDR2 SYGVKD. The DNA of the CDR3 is TGTGCCATCAGTGGGCCTTCAGAGACCCAGTACTTC. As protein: CAISGPSETQYF.

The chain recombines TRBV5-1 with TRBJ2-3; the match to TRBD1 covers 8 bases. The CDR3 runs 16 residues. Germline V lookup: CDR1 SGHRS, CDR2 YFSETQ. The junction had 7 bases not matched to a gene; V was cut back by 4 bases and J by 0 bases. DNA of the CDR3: TGCGCCAGCAGCGGAGGGACAGGACCTAGCACAGATACGCAGTATTTT. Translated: CASSGGTGPSTDTQYF.

The CDR3, as DNA: TGTGCCAGCAGCTTGGGTCGCGGACTAGGATCCCACGAGCAGTACTTC. Residues: CASSLGRGLGSHEQYF. The V and J genes are TRBV5-6 and TRBJ2-7, with 7 positions matching TRBD2. The trim removed 0 bases at V and 5 bases at J, leaving 11 bases unmatched. The CDR3 sequence is 16 residues long. Germline V gene lookup returns CDR1 SGHDT and CDR2 YYEEEE.

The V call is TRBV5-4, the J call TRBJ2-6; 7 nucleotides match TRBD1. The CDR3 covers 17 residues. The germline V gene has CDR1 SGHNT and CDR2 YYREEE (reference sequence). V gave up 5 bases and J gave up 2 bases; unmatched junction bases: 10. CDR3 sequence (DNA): TGTGCCAGCAGACAAGGGACAGTCCGACCTGGGGCCAACGTCCTGACTTTC. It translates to CASRQGTVRPGANVLTF.

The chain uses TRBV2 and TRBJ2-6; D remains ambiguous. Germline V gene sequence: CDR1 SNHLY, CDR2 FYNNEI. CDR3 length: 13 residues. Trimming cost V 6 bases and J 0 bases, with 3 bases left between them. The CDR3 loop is CASRASGANVLTF. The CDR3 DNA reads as TGTGCCAGCAGGGCCTCTGGGGCCAACGTCCTGACTTTC. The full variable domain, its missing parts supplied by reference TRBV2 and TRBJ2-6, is EPEVTQTPSHQVTQMGQEVILRCVPISNHLYFYWYRQILGQKVEFLVSFYNNEISEKSEIFDDQFSVERPDGSNFTLKIRSTKLEDSAMYFCASRASGANVLTFGAGSRLTVL.

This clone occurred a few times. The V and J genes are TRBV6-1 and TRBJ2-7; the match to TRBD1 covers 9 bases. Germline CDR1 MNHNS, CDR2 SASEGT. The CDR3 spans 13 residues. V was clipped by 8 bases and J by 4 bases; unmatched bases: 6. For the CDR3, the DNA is TGTGCCAGCTCCGGGACAGGGTTGTACGAGCAGTACTTC. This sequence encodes CASSGTGLYEQYF.

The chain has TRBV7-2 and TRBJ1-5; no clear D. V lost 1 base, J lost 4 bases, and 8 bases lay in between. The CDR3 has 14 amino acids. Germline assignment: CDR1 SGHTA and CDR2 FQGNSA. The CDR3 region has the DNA TGTGCCAGCAGCTTAGGAAGAGGGAATCAGCCCCAGCATTTT. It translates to CASSLGRGNQPQHF.

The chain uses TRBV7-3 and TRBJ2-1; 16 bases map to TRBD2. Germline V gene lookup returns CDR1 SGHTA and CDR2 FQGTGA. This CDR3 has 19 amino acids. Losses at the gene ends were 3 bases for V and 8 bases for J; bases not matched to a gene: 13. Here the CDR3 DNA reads TGTGCCAGCAGCTTGTGGTTTACCGGGACTAGCGGGAGGGTGGATGAGCAGTTCTTC. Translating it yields CASSLWFTGTSGRVDEQFF.

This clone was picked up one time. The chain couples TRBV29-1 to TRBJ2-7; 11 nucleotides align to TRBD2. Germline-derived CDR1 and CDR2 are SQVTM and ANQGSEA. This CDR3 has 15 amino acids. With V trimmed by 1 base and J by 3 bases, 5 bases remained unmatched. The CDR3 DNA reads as TGCAGCGTTGAAGGTGGACTAGCGGGCCGCTACGAGCAGTACTTC. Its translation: CSVEGGLAGRYEQYF.

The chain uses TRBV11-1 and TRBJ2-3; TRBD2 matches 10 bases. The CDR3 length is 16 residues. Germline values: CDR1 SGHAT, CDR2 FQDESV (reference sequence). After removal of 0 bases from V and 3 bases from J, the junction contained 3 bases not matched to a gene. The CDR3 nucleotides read TGTGCCAGCAGCTTAGCGCTTAGCGGGAGGACAGATACGCAGTATTTT. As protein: CASSLALSGRTDTQYF. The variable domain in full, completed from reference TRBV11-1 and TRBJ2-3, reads EAEVAQSPRYKITEKSQAVAFWCDPISGHATLYWYRQILGQGPELLVQFQDESVVDDSQLPKDRFSAERLKGVDSTLKIQPAELGDSAMYLCASSLALSGRTDTQYFGPGTRLTVL.

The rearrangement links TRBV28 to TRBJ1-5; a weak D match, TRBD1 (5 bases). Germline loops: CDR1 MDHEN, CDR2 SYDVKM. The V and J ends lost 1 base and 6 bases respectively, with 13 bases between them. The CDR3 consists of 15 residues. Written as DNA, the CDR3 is TGTGCCAGCAGTTTATTGCAGGGTCGGTTTCAGCCCCAGCATTTT. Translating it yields CASSLLQGRFQPQHF.

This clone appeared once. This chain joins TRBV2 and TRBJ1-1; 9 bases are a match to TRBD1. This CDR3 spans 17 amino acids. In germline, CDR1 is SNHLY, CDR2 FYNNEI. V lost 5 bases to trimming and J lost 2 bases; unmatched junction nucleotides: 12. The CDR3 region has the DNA TGTGCCAGCAGTATACAACGACAGGGGGGAAAAAACACTGAAGCTTTCTTT. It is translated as CASSIQRQGGKNTEAFF.

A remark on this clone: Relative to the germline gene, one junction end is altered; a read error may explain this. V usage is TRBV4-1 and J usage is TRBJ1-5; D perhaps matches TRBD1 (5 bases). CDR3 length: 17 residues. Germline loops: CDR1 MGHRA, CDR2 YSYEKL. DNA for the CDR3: TGCGGCAGCAGCCAATCGTCCGGTGGCAGGGTCCCTCAGCCCCAGCATTTT. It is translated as CGSSQSSGGRVPQPQHF.

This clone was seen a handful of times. CDR3 coding DNA: TGTGCCAGCAGCCAAGACCTTAGAGCGGGAGTCGGGCAAGAGACCCAGTACTTC. This translates into CASSQDLRAGVGQETQYF. This rearrangement joins TRBV4-2 to TRBJ2-5; 8 positions match TRBD2. The CDR3 has 18 amino acids. V lost 0 bases, J lost 2 bases, and 11 bases stayed unmatched. Germline V gene sequence: CDR1 LGHNA, CDR2 YNFKEQ.

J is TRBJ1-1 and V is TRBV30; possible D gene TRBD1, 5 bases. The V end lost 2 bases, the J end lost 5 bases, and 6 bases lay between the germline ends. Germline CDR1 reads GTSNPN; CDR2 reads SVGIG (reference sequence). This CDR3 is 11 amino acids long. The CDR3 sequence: CAWSPGTEAFF. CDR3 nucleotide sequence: TGTGCCTGGAGTCCAGGGACTGAAGCTTTCTTT.

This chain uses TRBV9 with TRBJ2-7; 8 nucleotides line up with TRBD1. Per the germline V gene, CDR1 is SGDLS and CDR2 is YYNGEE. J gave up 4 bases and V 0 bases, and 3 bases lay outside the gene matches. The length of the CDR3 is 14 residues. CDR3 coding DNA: TGTGCCAGCAGCGTAGGGACAGGGATGTACGAGCAGTACTTC. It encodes CASSVGTGMYEQYF.

CDR3 residues: CASSLIGTGQYGYTF. CDR3 sequence (DNA): TGTGCCAGCAGTTTGATAGGGACAGGTCAATATGGCTACACCTTC. This chain joins TRBV27 and TRBJ1-2; 8 positions agree with TRBD1. CDR3 length equals 15 residues. Germline CDR1 is MNHEY and CDR2 is SMNVEV (reference sequence). Trimming at V came to 3 bases and at J to 5 bases, leaving 8 bases not matched to a gene.

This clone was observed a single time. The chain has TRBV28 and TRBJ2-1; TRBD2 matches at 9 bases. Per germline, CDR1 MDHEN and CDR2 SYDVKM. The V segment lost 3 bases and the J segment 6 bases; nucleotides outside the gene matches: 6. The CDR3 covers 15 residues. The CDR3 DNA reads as TGTGCCAGCAGTTTCGTGACTAGCGGAGTCAATGAGCAGTTCTTC. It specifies CASSFVTSGVNEQFF.

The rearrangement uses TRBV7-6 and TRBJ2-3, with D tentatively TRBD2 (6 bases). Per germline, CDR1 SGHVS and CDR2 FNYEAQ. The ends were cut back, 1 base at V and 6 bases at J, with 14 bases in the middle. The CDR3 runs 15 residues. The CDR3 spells CASSLGGGNRDTQYF. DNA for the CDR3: TGTGCCAGCAGCTTAGGGGGCGGGAACAGGGATACGCAGTATTTT.

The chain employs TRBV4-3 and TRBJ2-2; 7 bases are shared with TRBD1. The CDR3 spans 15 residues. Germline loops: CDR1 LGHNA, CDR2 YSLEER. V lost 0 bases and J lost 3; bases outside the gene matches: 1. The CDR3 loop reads CASSQETGYTGELFF. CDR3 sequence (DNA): TGCGCCAGCAGCCAAGAGACAGGGTACACCGGGGAGCTGTTTTTT.

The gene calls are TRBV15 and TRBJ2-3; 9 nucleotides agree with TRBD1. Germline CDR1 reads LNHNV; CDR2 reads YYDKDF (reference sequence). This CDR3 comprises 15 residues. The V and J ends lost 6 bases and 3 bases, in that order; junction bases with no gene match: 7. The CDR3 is CATRGGTGSTDTQYF. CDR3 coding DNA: TGTGCCACCAGAGGGGGGACAGGGAGTACAGATACGCAGTATTTT.

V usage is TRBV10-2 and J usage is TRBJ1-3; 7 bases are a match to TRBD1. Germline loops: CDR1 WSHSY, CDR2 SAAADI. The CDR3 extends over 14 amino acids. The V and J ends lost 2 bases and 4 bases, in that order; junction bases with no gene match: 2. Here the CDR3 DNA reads TGCGCCAGCAGTGAGGGAGGGGGCGGAAACACCATATATTTT. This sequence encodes CASSEGGGGNTIYF.

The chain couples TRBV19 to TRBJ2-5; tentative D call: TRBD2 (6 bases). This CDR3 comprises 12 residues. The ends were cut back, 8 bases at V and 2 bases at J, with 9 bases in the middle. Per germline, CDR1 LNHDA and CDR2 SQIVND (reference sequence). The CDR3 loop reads CASGAGQETQYF. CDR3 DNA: TGTGCCAGTGGTGCGGGGCAAGAGACCCAGTACTTC.